The T cell receptor (beta chain) under discussion was sequenced for a study of regulatory T cells in long-lasting Graves disease. The time point: newly diagnosed GD, antithyroid drugs for less than 3 months. PBMC-derived RNA was used for the TCR library. A blood draw put around 9.3 milliliters of peripheral blood into EDTA tubes. Study-wide results and limits: There was favoring of TRBV28, TRBJ1-2 and TRBJ2-5 in persistent disease. TCR diversity was lower in persistent than newly diagnosed Graves' disease.

This clonotype occurred many times. What it binds is not known. The CDR3 has 17 residues. Trimming shortened V by 4 bases and J by 3 bases, and 19 bases separated the two germline ends. Germline V CDR1 and CDR2: MNHNS, SASEGT. Researchers made TCR beta libraries by using iRepertoire HTBI primers and running Arm-PCR on CDR3 regions. TCRdb recomputed calls from the multiplex PCR reads with MiXCR, one row per CDR3 protein. The data contain 200,000 to 300,000 distinct CDR3 sequences, 20% to 25% of them singletons. This specimen was peripheral blood mononuclear cells (PBMCs), taken at new diagnosis, from a patient treated with antithyroid drugs. This chain links TRBV6-1 with TRBJ2-1; the D gene could be TRBD1 or TRBD2 (5 bases each). The clonotype was recovered from a female donor with Graves disease. For the CDR3, the DNA is TGTGCCAGCAGTGGATCCTTTTGGGGGAGTGGCTACAATGAGCAGTTCTTC. The encoded protein is CASSGSFWGSGYNEQFF.